Detailed here is one TCR beta chain. What it binds is unknown. These data belong to a study of cytomegalovirus exposure and HLA in healthy donors. The CDR3 runs to 15 residues. Per the germline V gene, CDR1 is LNHNV and CDR2 is YYDKDF (reference sequence). V was cut by 0 bases and J by 5 bases, with 13 bases left in between. Study findings and constraints: Across donors, most TCRs were seen rarely, yet some public ones were widespread. As a later analysis showed, several of the most significant clusters appeared to be linked to common viral pathogens. Specificity for CMV antigens was confirmed in vitro for a few of the CMV-associated chains. Later findings reportedly placed an Asian-associated ancestry cluster below the approximately 670-donor mean for N-insertions.

Primers: 60 Vbeta forward and 13 Jbeta reverse. Measured with immunoSEQ multiplex PCR; TCRdb has only the in-frame clones, and not every one. The data contain around 130,000 clones, 80% of them singletons. The V call is TRBV15, the J call TRBJ2-5; D is unresolved. The origin of this receptor is a man aged 30-40 years in good health and CMV-seronegative. Source material: PBMCs. The CDR3 DNA is TGTGCCACCAGCAGAGATCGGGTAGCCGTGGAGACCCAGTACTTC. Translated, it gives CATSRDRVAVETQYF.